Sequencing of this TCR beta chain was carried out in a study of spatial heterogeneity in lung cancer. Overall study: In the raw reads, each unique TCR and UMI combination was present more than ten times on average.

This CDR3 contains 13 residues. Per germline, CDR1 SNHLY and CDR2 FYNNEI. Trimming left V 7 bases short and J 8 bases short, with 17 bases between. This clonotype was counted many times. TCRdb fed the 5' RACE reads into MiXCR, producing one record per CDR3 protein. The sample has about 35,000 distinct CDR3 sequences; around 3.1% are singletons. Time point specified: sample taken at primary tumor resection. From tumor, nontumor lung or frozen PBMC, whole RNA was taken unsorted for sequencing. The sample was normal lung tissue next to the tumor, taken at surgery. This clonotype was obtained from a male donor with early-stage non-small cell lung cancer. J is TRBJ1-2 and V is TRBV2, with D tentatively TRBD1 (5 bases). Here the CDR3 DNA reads TGTGCCAGCAAAGCAGGGACCATATCCGGCTACACCTTC. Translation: CASKAGTISGYTF.